The TCR beta chain described here comes from a study of T-cell reconstitution after alpha-beta-depleted transplantation in children. The authors prepared the TCRbeta library with unique molecular identifiers. TCRdb called the PCR reads again in MiXCR, with one record for every CDR3 protein. The sample has more than 500,000 distinct CDR3 sequences, about an eighth seen once. The sequenced sample was PBMCs, mostly from graft donor cells, obtained 180 days after TCRalphabeta/CD19-depleted stem cell transplant. The receptor was isolated from a female patient aged 2 to 10 who had a stem cell transplant for aplastic anemia, so the T cells may come from the graft donor.

CDR3 in amino acids: CASSTPLDRGRTGELFF. Written as DNA, the CDR3 is TGTGCCAGCAGCACGCCCCTGGACAGGGGGCGTACCGGGGAGCTGTTTTTT. The chain couples TRBV7-8 to TRBJ2-2; the match to TRBD1 covers 11 bases. The CDR3 runs 17 residues. Germline V CDR1 and CDR2: SGHVS, FQNEAQ. The ends lost 5 bases at V and 5 bases at J; junction bases unmatched: 10.